A single sample gave rise to the 14 T cell receptor beta chains below, sequenced in a study of spatial heterogeneity in lung cancer. Indicated time point: sample taken at primary tumor resection. TCRdb re-derived calls from the 5' RACE reads in MiXCR, one entry per CDR3 protein. The data contain some 55,000 distinct CDR3 sequences, about 6.6% of them singletons. The sequenced sample was PBMCs, obtained at surgery. The receptors derive from a female donor with early-stage non-small cell lung cancer.

In its sample, this clonotype was seen a few times. The gene calls are TRBV29-1 and TRBJ2-7; D remains unclear. V lost 7 bases, J lost 3 bases, and 13 bases lay in between. Per the germline V gene, CDR1 is SQVTM and CDR2 is ANQGSEA. The CDR3 runs 12 residues. CDR3 region: CSARTADYEQYF. The CDR3 DNA reads as TGCAGCGCGAGGACGGCCGACTACGAGCAGTACTTC.

This clonotype has at least ten counts. The chain carries TRBV15 and TRBJ1-4; tentative D call: TRBD1 (5 bases). Trimming pared 0 bases from V and 7 bases from J, leaving 18 bases between. CDR1 is LNHNV and CDR2 is YYDKDF in the germline V gene (reference sequence). There are 17 residues in the CDR3. The CDR3 loop is CATSRDTLSGRFEKLFF. The CDR3 DNA follows: TGTGCCACCAGCAGAGACACCTTGTCGGGACGGTTTGAAAAACTGTTTTTT.

The chain combines TRBV3-1 with TRBJ1-1; D is perhaps TRBD1 (6 bases). The germline gives CDR1 LGHDT, CDR2 YNNKEL (reference sequence). This CDR3 is built from 12 residues. Trimming stripped 5 bases from V and 3 bases from J, with 7 bases between. CDR3 nucleotide sequence: TGTGCCAGCAGCGCAGGGGACACTGAAGCTTTCTTT. Translated, it gives CASSAGDTEAFF.

This chain links TRBV11-3 with TRBJ1-5; 7 nucleotides agree with TRBD1. Germline V CDR1 and CDR2: SGHNT, YENEEA. V gave up 6 bases and J gave up 6 bases; unmatched junction bases: 5. The CDR3 totals 13 residues. The CDR3 bases are TGTGCCAGCAGTAGGGGGCTCGGTCAGCCCCAGCATTTT. Protein product: CASSRGLGQPQHF.

This clonotype showed up many times. The chain has TRBV7-3 and TRBJ2-2; D is tentatively TRBD1 or TRBD2 (5 bases each). The germline CDR1 and CDR2 sequences are SGHTA and FQGTGA. The CDR3 extends over 15 amino acids. Trimming removed 4 bases at V and 3 bases at J, with 12 bases between. The CDR3: CASSSQGRDTGELFF. The CDR3 DNA follows: TGTGCCAGCAGCTCTCAGGGACGAGACACCGGGGAGCTGTTTTTT.

The chain has TRBV18 and TRBJ1-2, with D perhaps matching TRBD1 (5 bases). Looked up from germline, CDR1 is KGHSH and CDR2 is LQKENI. V was pared by 0 bases and J by 7 bases, with 15 bases between. This CDR3 spans 15 amino acids. This CDR3 reads CASSPPVGDYLGYTF. In nucleotides, the CDR3 is TGTGCCAGCTCACCACCGGTGGGGGACTATCTTGGCTACACCTTC. Complete variable domain (other parts from reference TRBV18 and TRBJ1-2): NAGVMQNPRHLVRRRGQEARLRCSPMKGHSHVYWYRQLPEEGLKFMVYLQKENIIDESGMPKERFSAEFPKEGPSILRIQQVVRGDSAAYFCASSPPVGDYLGYTFGSGTRLTVV.

This clonotype was counted only a few times. The rearrangement joins TRBV20-1 to TRBJ2-5; D may match TRBD1 or TRBD2 (5 bases each). From germline, CDR1 is DFQATT and CDR2 SNEGSKA (reference sequence). The length of the CDR3 is 14 residues. V was clipped by 3 bases and J by 4 bases, with 15 bases between them. CDR3 sequence: CSASGAGTGETQYF. The CDR3 bases are TGCAGTGCTAGTGGGGCCGGGACGGGAGAGACCCAGTACTTC.

This clonotype occurred many times. The chain joins TRBV27 to TRBJ1-1, with D uncertain. From germline, CDR1 is MNHEY and CDR2 SMNVEV (reference sequence). V was clipped by 3 bases and J by 7 bases, with 9 bases between them. The CDR3 is made up of 12 amino acids. CDR3 amino acids: CASSFLAGEAFF. The DNA of the CDR3 is TGTGCCAGCAGTTTTCTGGCGGGTGAAGCTTTCTTT.

Concerning this clonotype: A junction end diverges from the germline sequence, so it may reflect a read error. V gene TRBV5-1 combines with J gene TRBJ2-3; 7 bases fit TRBD1. The CDR3 covers 15 residues. Germline V gene sequence: CDR1 SGHRS, CDR2 YFSETQ. The CDR3 is CASSPGTVGTDTRYF. The CDR3, as DNA: TGCGCCAGCAGCCCCGGGACAGTTGGCACAGATACGCGGTATTTT.

At least ten counts were recorded for this clonotype. The rearrangement uses TRBV19 and TRBJ2-7; D is undetermined. The CDR3 has 15 residues. The germline V gene encodes CDR1 LNHDA and CDR2 SQIVND (reference sequence). The V end lost 5 bases, the J end lost 3 bases, and 17 bases lay between the germline ends. This chain's CDR3 is CASSPRTATVYEQYF. The CDR3 coding sequence is TGTGCCAGTAGTCCCAGGACGGCGACGGTCTACGAGCAGTACTTC.

Many counts were recorded for this clonotype. The rearrangement uses TRBV19 and TRBJ2-3; 8 positions match TRBD2. Germline V gene sequence: CDR1 LNHDA, CDR2 SQIVND (reference sequence). V trimming: 5 bases; J trimming: 2 bases; junction bases outside the gene matches: 15. The length of the CDR3 is 18 residues. The CDR3 sequence: CASSFQETSDSLTDTQYF. The CDR3 DNA follows: TGTGCCAGTAGTTTTCAGGAGACTAGCGACTCACTCACAGATACGCAGTATTTT.

This clonotype appeared many times. The chain joins TRBV13 to TRBJ2-1, with 9 bases lining up with TRBD1. Per germline, CDR1 PRHDT and CDR2 FYEKMQ (reference sequence). This CDR3 spans 14 amino acids. Trimming took 7 bases from V and 4 from J; bases not matched to a gene: 5. CDR3 in DNA: TGTGCCAGCAAAGGGACAGGGCCGTACAATGAGCAGTTCTTC. As protein: CASKGTGPYNEQFF.

This clonotype was seen only a few times. V usage is TRBV6-6 and J usage is TRBJ2-3; 11 nucleotides match TRBD1. Germline V gene sequence: CDR1 MNHNY, CDR2 SVGAGI (reference sequence). This CDR3 is 17 amino acids long. Losses at the gene ends were 2 bases for V and 0 bases for J; bases not matched to a gene: 4. For the CDR3, the DNA is TGTGCCAGCAGTTACCGGGACAGGGGGACTAGCACAGATACGCAGTATTTT. Translated: CASSYRDRGTSTDTQYF.

V usage is TRBV2 and J usage is TRBJ2-7, with D perhaps TRBD2 (5 bases). CDR3 size: 12 residues. The V and J ends lost 3 bases and 6 bases respectively, with 9 bases between them. CDR1 is SNHLY, CDR2 FYNNEI, per germline. The CDR3 loop reads CASSDPGSEQYV. CDR3 bases: TGTGCCAGCAGTGATCCGGGGAGCGAGCAGTACGTC.